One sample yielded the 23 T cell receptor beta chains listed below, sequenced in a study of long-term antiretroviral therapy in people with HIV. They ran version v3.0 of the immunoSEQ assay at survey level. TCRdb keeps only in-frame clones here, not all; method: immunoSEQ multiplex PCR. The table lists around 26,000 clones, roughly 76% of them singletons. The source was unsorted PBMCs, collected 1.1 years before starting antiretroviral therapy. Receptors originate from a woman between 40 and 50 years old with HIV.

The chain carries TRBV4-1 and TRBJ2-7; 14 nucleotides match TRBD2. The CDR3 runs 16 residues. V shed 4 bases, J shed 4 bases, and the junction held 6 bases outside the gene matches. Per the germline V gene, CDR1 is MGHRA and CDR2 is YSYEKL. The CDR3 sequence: CASSPYGLAGGYEQYF. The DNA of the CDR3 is TGCGCCAGCAGCCCATACGGACTAGCGGGAGGATACGAGCAGTACTTC.

The CDR3 reads CASSEPSGQGTDTQYF. For the CDR3, the DNA is TGTGCCAGCAGTGAACCATCCGGACAGGGGACAGATACGCAGTATTTT. The chain couples TRBV6-1 to TRBJ2-3; 9 bases map to TRBD1. Germline-derived CDR1 and CDR2 are MNHNS and SASEGT. With V trimmed by 2 bases and J by 3 bases, 6 bases remained unmatched. The CDR3 spans 16 residues.

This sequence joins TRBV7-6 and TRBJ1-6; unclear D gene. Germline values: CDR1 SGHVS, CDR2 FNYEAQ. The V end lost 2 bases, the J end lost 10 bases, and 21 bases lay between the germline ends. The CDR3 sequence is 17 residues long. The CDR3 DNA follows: TGTGCCAGCAGCTTAAGGGTCCTTCCATCCCTAGAATCACCCCTCCACTTT. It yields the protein CASSLRVLPSLESPLHF.

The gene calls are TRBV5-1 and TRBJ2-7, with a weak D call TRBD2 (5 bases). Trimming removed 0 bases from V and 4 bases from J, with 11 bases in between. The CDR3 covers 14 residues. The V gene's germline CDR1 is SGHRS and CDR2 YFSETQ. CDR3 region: CASSLGARGYEQYF. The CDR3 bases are TGCGCCAGCAGCTTGGGAGCTCGGGGTTACGAGCAGTACTTC.

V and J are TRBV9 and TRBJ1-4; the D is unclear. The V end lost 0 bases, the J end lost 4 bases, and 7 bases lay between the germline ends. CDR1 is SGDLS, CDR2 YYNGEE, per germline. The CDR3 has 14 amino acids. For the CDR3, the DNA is TGTGCCAGCAGCGTAGGACTGTATAATGAAAAACTGTTTTTT. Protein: CASSVGLYNEKLFF.

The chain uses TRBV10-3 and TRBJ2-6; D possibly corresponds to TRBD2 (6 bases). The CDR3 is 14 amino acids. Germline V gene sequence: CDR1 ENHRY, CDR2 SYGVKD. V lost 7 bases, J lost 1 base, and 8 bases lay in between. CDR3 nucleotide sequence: TGTGCCATCAAGGAGGGTTCTGGGGCCAACGTCCTGACTTTC. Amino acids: CAIKEGSGANVLTF.

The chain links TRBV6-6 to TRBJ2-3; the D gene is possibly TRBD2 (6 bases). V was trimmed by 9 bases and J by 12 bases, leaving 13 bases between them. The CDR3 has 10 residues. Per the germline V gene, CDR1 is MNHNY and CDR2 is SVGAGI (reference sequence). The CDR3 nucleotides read TGTGCCAGTTCATGGGGGGAACAGTATTTT. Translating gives CASSWGEQYF.

DNA of the CDR3: TGTGCCAGCAGCTTAGCCGCGGCGTACACCGGGGAGCTGTTTTTT. Its translation: CASSLAAAYTGELFF. The chain uses TRBV7-8 and TRBJ2-2, with D hard to call. V gave up 0 bases and J gave up 3 bases, with 8 bases separating them. The CDR3 runs to 15 residues. Germline CDR1 and CDR2: SGHVS and FQNEAQ.

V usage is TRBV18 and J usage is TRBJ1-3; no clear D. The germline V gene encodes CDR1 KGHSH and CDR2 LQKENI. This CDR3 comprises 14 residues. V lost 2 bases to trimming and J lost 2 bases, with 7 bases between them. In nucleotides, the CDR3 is TGTGCCAGCTCACCAGCGGGAGCTGGAAACACCATATATTTT. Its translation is CASSPAGAGNTIYF.

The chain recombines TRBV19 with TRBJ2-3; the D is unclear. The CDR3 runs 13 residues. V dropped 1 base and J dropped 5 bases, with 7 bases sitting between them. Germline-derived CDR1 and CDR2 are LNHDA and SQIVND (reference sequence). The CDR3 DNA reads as TGTGCCAGTAGTATAGGGGCAGGAGATACGCAGTATTTT. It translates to CASSIGAGDTQYF.

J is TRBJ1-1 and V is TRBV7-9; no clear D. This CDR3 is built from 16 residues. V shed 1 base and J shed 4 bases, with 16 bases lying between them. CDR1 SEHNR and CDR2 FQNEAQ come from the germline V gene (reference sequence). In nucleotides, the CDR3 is TGTGCCAGCAGCTTAGTAGACACGTTTATGCTCACTGAAGCTTTCTTT. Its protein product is CASSLVDTFMLTEAFF.

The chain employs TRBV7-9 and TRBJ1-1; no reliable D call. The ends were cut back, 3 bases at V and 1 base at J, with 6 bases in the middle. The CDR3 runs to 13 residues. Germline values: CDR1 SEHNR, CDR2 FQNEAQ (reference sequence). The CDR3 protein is CASSLEANTEAFF. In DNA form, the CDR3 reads TGTGCCAGCAGCTTGGAGGCGAACACTGAAGCTTTCTTT.

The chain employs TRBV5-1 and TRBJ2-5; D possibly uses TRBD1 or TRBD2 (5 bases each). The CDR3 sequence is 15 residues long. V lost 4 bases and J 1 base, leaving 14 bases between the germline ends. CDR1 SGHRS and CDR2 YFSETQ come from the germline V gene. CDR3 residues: CASSDPRETQETQYF. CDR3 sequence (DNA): TGCGCCAGCAGCGACCCCAGGGAGACCCAAGAGACCCAGTACTTC.

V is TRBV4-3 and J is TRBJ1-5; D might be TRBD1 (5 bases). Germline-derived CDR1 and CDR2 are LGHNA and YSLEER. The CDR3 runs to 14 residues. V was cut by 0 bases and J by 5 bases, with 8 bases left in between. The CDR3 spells CASSQETGYQPQHF. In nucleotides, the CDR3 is TGCGCCAGCAGCCAAGAAACAGGTTATCAGCCCCAGCATTTT.

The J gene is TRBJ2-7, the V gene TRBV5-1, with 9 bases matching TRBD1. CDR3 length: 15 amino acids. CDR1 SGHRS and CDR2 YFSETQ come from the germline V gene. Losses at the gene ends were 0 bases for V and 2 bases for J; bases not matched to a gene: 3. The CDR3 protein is CASSLGTGVPYEQYF. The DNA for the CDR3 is TGCGCCAGCAGCTTGGGGACAGGGGTCCCCTACGAGCAGTACTTC.

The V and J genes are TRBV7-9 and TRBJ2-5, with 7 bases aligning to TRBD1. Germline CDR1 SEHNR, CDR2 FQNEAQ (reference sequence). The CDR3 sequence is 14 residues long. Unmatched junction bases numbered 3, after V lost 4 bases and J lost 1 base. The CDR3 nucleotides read TGTGCCAGCAGCTACGGGACAGTCCAAGAGACCCAGTACTTC. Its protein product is CASSYGTVQETQYF.

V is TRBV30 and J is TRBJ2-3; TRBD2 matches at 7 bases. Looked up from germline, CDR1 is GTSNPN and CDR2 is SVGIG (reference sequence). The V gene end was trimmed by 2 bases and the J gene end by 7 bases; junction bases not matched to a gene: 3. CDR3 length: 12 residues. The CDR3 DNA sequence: TGTGCCTGGAGTTTAAGCGGGAATACGCAGTATTTT. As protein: CAWSLSGNTQYF. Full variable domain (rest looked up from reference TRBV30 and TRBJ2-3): SQTIHQWPATLVQPVGSPLSLECTVEGTSNPNLYWYRQAAGRGLQLLFYSVGIGQISSEVPQNLSASRPQDRQFILSSKKLLLSDSGFYLCAWSLSGNTQYFGPGTRLTVL.

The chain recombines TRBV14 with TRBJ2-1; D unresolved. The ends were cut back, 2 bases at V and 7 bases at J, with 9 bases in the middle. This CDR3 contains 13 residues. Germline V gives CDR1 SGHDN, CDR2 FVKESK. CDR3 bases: TGTGCCAGCAGCCAAAATTCCAAAAATGAGCAGTTCTTC. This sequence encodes CASSQNSKNEQFF.

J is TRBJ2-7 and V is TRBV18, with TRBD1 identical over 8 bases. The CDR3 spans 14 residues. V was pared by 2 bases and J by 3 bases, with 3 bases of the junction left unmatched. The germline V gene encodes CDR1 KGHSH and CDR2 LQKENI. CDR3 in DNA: TGTGCCAGCTCACCATCGACAGGGGACTACGAGCAGTACTTC. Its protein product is CASSPSTGDYEQYF.

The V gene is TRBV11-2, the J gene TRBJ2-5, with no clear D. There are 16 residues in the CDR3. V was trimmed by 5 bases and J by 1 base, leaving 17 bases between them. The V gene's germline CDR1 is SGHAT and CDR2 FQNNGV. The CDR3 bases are TGTGCCAGCAGCCACCCTCTGGACCGCATCCAAGAGACCCAGTACTTC. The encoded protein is CASSHPLDRIQETQYF.

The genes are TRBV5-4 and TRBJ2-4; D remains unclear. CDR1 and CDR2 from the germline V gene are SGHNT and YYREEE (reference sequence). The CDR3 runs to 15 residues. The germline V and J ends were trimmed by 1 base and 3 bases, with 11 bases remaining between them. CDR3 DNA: TGTGCCAGCAGCTTGAGGAGCGACGTCAAAAACATTCAGTACTTC. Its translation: CASSLRSDVKNIQYF.

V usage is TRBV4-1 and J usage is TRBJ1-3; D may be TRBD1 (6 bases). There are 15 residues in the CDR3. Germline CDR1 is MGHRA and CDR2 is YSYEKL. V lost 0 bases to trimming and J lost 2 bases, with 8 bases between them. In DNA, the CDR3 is TGCGCCAGCAGCCAAGATCCAGGGGCTGGAAACACCATATATTTT. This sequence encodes CASSQDPGAGNTIYF.

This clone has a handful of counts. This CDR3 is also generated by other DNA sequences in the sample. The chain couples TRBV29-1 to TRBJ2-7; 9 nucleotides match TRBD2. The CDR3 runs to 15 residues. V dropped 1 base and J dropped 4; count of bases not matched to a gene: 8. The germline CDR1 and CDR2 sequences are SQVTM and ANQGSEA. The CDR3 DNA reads TGCAGCGTTGAAGGTATTAGCGGGAGTGAGTACGAGCAGTACTTC. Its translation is CSVEGISGSEYEQYF.